Each of the 25 T cell receptor beta chains below was sequenced from the same sample in a study of T cells in localized non-small cell lung cancer. Generated by immunoSEQ multiplex PCR, the TCRdb table keeps only in-frame clones and is missing some. Of more than 30,000 clones listed, approximately 86% are singletons. The sequences come from peripheral blood mononuclear cells, collected before any cancer treatment. All receptors derive from a man between 35 and 75 years old with stage III lung adenocarcinoma.

The V gene is TRBV11-2, the J gene TRBJ1-5, with 8 bases lining up with TRBD1. This CDR3 region has 15 residues. The V gene's germline CDR1 is SGHAT and CDR2 FQNNGV. The junction had 6 bases not matched to a gene; V was cut back by 5 bases and J by 3 bases. The chain's CDR3 is CASSQGASVNQPQHF. CDR3 DNA: TGTGCCAGCAGCCAGGGGGCATCGGTCAATCAGCCCCAGCATTTT.

The genes are TRBV7-9 and TRBJ2-5; 7 bases map to TRBD2. The CDR3 is made up of 14 amino acids. V lost 4 bases, J lost 4 bases, and 6 bases stayed unmatched. Germline V gene lookup returns CDR1 SEHNR and CDR2 FQNEAQ (reference sequence). CDR3 region: CASSYTGGGETQYF. Written as DNA, the CDR3 is TGTGCCAGCAGCTACACGGGGGGAGGAGAGACCCAGTACTTC.

In this sample, this clone turned up a few times. The chain couples TRBV10-3 to TRBJ1-1; D call uncertain. V lost 0 bases and J 2 bases, leaving 4 bases between the germline ends. CDR3 length equals 13 residues. CDR1 and CDR2 from the germline V gene are ENHRY and SYGVKD. CDR3 protein: CAISESPNTEAFF. The CDR3 DNA sequence: TGTGCCATCAGTGAGTCTCCCAACACTGAAGCTTTCTTT.

This rearrangement joins TRBV7-6 to TRBJ2-3; possible D gene TRBD1, 5 bases. The ends were cut back, 2 bases at V and 2 bases at J, with 11 bases in the middle. The CDR3 contains 15 residues. Germline CDR1 SGHVS, CDR2 FNYEAQ. The CDR3 DNA follows: TGTGCCAGCAGCTTAACCCCAGGGTCCACAGATACGCAGTATTTT. As protein: CASSLTPGSTDTQYF. The full variable domain, in which reference TRBV7-6 and TRBJ2-3 provide the parts outside the CDR3, is GAGVSQSPRYKVTKRGQDVALRCDPISGHVSLYWYRQALGQGPEFLTYFNYEAQQDKSGLPNDRFSAERPEGSISTLTIQRTEQRDSAMYRCASSLTPGSTDTQYFGPGTRLTVL.

This chain uses TRBV6-1 with TRBJ2-6, with D perhaps TRBD2 (6 bases). The CDR3 loop spans 15 amino acids. Germline V gives CDR1 MNHNS, CDR2 SASEGT. The V gene lost 6 bases and the J gene lost 0 bases, with 9 bases spanning the gap. The CDR3 is CASRPGGSGANVLTF. CDR3 DNA sequence: TGTGCCAGCAGGCCCGGGGGCTCTGGGGCCAACGTCCTGACTTTC.

The rearrangement joins TRBV7-3 to TRBJ2-2; D is ambiguous. From germline, CDR1 is SGHTA and CDR2 FQGTGA. The CDR3 totals 12 residues. V gave up 1 base and J gave up 6 bases, with 3 bases separating them. The CDR3 DNA sequence: TGTGCCAGCAGCTTAAGTTCCGGGGAGCTGTTTTTT. This sequence encodes CASSLSSGELFF.

This clone was detected a few times. The chain joins TRBV30 to TRBJ1-5, with 7 bases fitting TRBD1. Trimming at V came to 0 bases and at J to 5 bases, leaving 13 bases not matched to a gene. Germline V CDR1 and CDR2: GTSNPN, SVGIG (reference sequence). The CDR3 loop spans 17 amino acids. This CDR3 reads CAWSVGRQGGLDQPQHF. The CDR3 DNA reads as TGTGCCTGGAGTGTAGGCCGACAGGGAGGTTTGGATCAGCCCCAGCATTTT.

This chain uses TRBV30 with TRBJ2-3; D is uncertain. The CDR3 length is 12 residues. The ends were cut back, 4 bases at V and 2 bases at J, with 7 bases in the middle. The germline V gene encodes CDR1 GTSNPN and CDR2 SVGIG (reference sequence). This chain's CDR3 is CAWIRLTDTQYF. CDR3 in DNA: TGTGCCTGGATTAGGCTCACAGATACGCAGTATTTT. The complete variable domain, with remaining parts taken from reference TRBV30 and TRBJ2-3, reads SQTIHQWPATLVQPVGSPLSLECTVEGTSNPNLYWYRQAAGRGLQLLFYSVGIGQISSEVPQNLSASRPQDRQFILSSKKLLLSDSGFYLCAWIRLTDTQYFGPGTRLTVL.

This clone was observed a single time. The V and J genes are TRBV7-2 and TRBJ2-1; TRBD2 aligns across 9 bases. Trimming removed 3 bases from V and 3 bases from J; junction bases left unmatched: 3. From germline, CDR1 is SGHTA and CDR2 FQGNSA. CDR3 length: 15 residues. The CDR3 sequence is CASSFLAGSYNEQFF. CDR3 DNA sequence: TGTGCCAGCAGCTTTCTAGCGGGGAGCTACAATGAGCAGTTCTTC.

This clone appeared a few times. The chain employs TRBV4-1 and TRBJ2-2; D not certain. V dropped 1 base and J dropped 2 bases, with 8 bases sitting between them. The CDR3 has 15 amino acids. Per the germline V gene, CDR1 is MGHRA and CDR2 is YSYEKL. The CDR3 nucleotides are TGCGCCAGCAGCCAAGCTTTGCTAAACACCGGGGAGCTGTTTTTT. Protein: CASSQALLNTGELFF.

The V and J genes are TRBV27 and TRBJ1-5; D is perhaps TRBD1 (6 bases). The V gene's germline CDR1 is MNHEY and CDR2 SMNVEV (reference sequence). Deletions cut 7 bases from V and 1 base from J, with 11 bases between. The CDR3 runs 14 residues. Here the CDR3 reads CASTPQGSNQPQHF. The CDR3 DNA reads TGTGCCAGCACTCCTCAGGGGAGCAATCAGCCCCAGCATTTT.

This rearrangement joins TRBV14 to TRBJ1-2, with a tentative D call TRBD1 (6 bases). The V end lost 4 bases, the J end lost 8 bases, and 14 bases lay between the germline ends. The CDR3 extends over 13 amino acids. Germline CDR1 and CDR2: SGHDN and FVKESK. The CDR3 bases are TGTGCCAGCAGCCGACCCGGACAGTACGGCTACACCTTC. Translating it yields CASSRPGQYGYTF.

The CDR3 DNA reads as TGTGCCAGCAGTCAAGGGGGATCTGGGGCCAACGTCCTGACTTTC. It translates to CASSQGGSGANVLTF. V gene TRBV28 combines with J gene TRBJ2-6; possibly TRBD1 for D (6 bases). The CDR3 totals 15 residues. Germline CDR1 is MDHEN and CDR2 is SYDVKM. Trimming pared 5 bases from V and 1 base from J, leaving 9 bases between.

This rearrangement joins TRBV5-4 to TRBJ2-5; 8 bases line up with TRBD2. V lost 3 bases to trimming and J lost 5 bases; unmatched junction nucleotides: 9. Germline loops: CDR1 SGHNT, CDR2 YYREEE (reference sequence). The CDR3 totals 15 residues. CDR3 bases: TGTGCCAGCAGCTCCGTAGCGGGGCGCCGGGAGACCCAGTACTTC. It codes for CASSSVAGRRETQYF. The full variable domain, with the rest looked up from reference TRBV5-4 and TRBJ2-5, is ETGVTQSPTHLIKTRGQQVTLRCSSQSGHNTVSWYQQALGQGPQFIFQYYREEENGRGNFPPRFSGLQFPNYSSELNVNALELDDSALYLCASSSVAGRRETQYFGPGTRLLVL.

This clone has a single count. V gene TRBV5-1 combines with J gene TRBJ2-3; no firm D call. Germline-derived CDR1 and CDR2 are SGHRS and YFSETQ. The V end was cut by 5 bases, the J end by 0 bases, with 4 bases between. The CDR3 extends over 12 amino acids. CDR3 coding DNA: TGCGCCAGCAGAGTAAGCACAGATACGCAGTATTTT. Its translation: CASRVSTDTQYF.

Points on this clone: The junction shows a germline mismatch at one end, possibly a read error. The chain combines TRBV2 with TRBJ2-7; 12 bases are shared with TRBD2. The germline CDR1 and CDR2 sequences are SNHLY and FYNNEI. This CDR3 contains 14 residues. The CDR3 here is CASSRGASGGAPDF. In DNA form, the CDR3 reads TGTGCCAGCAGCCGAGGGGCTAGCGGGGGGGCCCCGGACTTC.

J is TRBJ1-5 and V is TRBV7-9; weak D call: TRBD1 (5 bases). The CDR3 consists of 15 residues. Trimming cost V 0 bases and J 6 bases, with 12 bases left between them. The germline V gene encodes CDR1 SEHNR and CDR2 FQNEAQ (reference sequence). CDR3 protein: CASSLAEKGPQPQHF. CDR3 sequence (DNA): TGTGCCAGCAGCTTAGCGGAAAAGGGACCTCAGCCCCAGCATTTT.

The rearrangement uses TRBV7-2 and TRBJ1-2, with TRBD1 as a possible D gene (6 bases). Germline assignment: CDR1 SGHTA and CDR2 FQGNSA. V dropped 0 bases and J dropped 4 bases, with 9 bases sitting between them. The CDR3 has 14 amino acids. CDR3 in DNA: TGTGCCAGCAGCTTAGCTCAGGGGACCTATGGCTACACCTTC. Protein sequence: CASSLAQGTYGYTF.

The CDR3 nucleotides are TGTGCCAGCACCCCGGCCCGGGGGACCGGCGATGAGCAGTTCTTC. Its protein is CASTPARGTGDEQFF. This chain connects TRBV7-9 to TRBJ2-1, with D possibly matching TRBD2 (6 bases). CDR3 length: 15 amino acids. With 7 bases removed from V and 8 bases from J, the gap between germline ends came to 21 bases. Germline V gene lookup returns CDR1 SEHNR and CDR2 FQNEAQ (reference sequence).

This clone is labeled medium-sized. CDR3 protein: CASQRSSYEQYF. Written as DNA, the CDR3 is TGTGCCAGCCAGAGGAGCTCCTACGAGCAGTACTTC. J is TRBJ2-7 and V is TRBV2, with unresolved D. V lost 8 bases, J lost 0 bases, and 8 bases lay in between. CDR1 and CDR2 from the germline V gene are SNHLY and FYNNEI. This CDR3 region has 12 residues.

This clone was seen once. The chain is built from TRBV19 and TRBJ1-2; tentative D call: TRBD1 (6 bases). With 3 bases removed from V and 4 bases from J, the gap between germline ends came to 9 bases. Germline lookup yields CDR1 LNHDA and CDR2 SQIVND (reference sequence). This CDR3 has 13 residues. CDR3 bases: TGTGCCAGTAGTATCGACAGGTCCTATGGCTACACCTTC. It translates to CASSIDRSYGYTF.

The chain combines TRBV10-2 with TRBJ2-7; D gene unclear. The germline V gene has CDR1 WSHSY and CDR2 SAAADI. Trimming left V 2 bases short and J 6 bases short, with 14 bases between. This CDR3 comprises 14 residues. The CDR3 sequence is CASSEGMAFSEQYF. The CDR3 DNA reads as TGCGCCAGCAGTGAGGGTATGGCATTTAGCGAGCAGTACTTC.

This chain joins TRBV4-1 and TRBJ1-1; TRBD1 is a possible D gene (6 bases). Trimming removed 4 bases from V and 0 bases from J, with 18 bases in between. Germline CDR1 reads MGHRA; CDR2 reads YSYEKL. The CDR3 is made up of 17 amino acids. In DNA, the CDR3 is TGCGCCAGCAGCCCAACCGGGACAACAGTCCTGAACACTGAAGCTTTCTTT. Protein sequence: CASSPTGTTVLNTEAFF.

This clone was seen more than once but under ten times. The chain is built from TRBV28 and TRBJ2-2; 7 nucleotides match TRBD2. Per germline, CDR1 MDHEN and CDR2 SYDVKM. V lost 6 bases, J lost 3 bases, and 16 bases stayed unmatched. The CDR3 has 18 amino acids. CDR3 nucleotides: TGTGCCAGCAGCCCCGGGACTACCAGAGACAAGTACACCGGGGAGCTGTTTTTT. Residues: CASSPGTTRDKYTGELFF.

This clone was recorded once. The V call is TRBV2, the J call TRBJ1-3; 7 positions match TRBD1. The CDR3 sequence is 18 residues long. The germline gives CDR1 SNHLY, CDR2 FYNNEI. Trimming cost V 7 bases and J 1 base; bases outside gene matches: 16. The CDR3 loop reads CASTMTGFTHRSGNTIYF. The CDR3 DNA sequence: TGTGCCAGCACCATGACAGGGTTTACCCACCGATCTGGAAACACCATATATTTT.